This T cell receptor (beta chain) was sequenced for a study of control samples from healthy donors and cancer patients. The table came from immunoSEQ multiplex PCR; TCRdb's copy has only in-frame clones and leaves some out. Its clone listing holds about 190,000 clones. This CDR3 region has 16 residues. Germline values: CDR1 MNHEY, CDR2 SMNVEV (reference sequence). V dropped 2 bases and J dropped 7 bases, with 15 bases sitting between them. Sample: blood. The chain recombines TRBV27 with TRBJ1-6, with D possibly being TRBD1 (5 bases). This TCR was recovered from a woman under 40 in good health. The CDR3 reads CASSLGAWYGNSPLHF. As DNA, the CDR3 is TGTGCCAGCAGTTTAGGGGCTTGGTATGGAAATTCACCCCTCCACTTT.